The 9 T cell receptor beta chains below come from one sample, sequenced in a study of blood T cell repertoires in COVID-19. Profiling relied on immunoSEQ multiplex PCR, and the TCRdb table lists in-frame clones only, not all of them. In the table there are over 150,000 clones, 78% of which are singletons. Sequencing was done on a sample of peripheral blood. These receptors originate from a man aged 80 or over with acute or convalescent COVID-19.

This clone appeared once. This chain uses TRBV2 with TRBJ1-4; the D is unclear. V lost 6 bases and J lost 4, with 12 bases in between. This CDR3 is 14 amino acids long. From germline, CDR1 is SNHLY and CDR2 FYNNEI. The CDR3 spells CASSARRINEKLFF. CDR3 DNA sequence: TGTGCCAGCAGCGCCCGCAGAATTAATGAAAAACTGTTTTTT.

The chain carries TRBV7-2 and TRBJ1-2, with 9 bases matching TRBD1. The V segment lost 3 bases and the J segment 6 bases; nucleotides outside the gene matches: 5. The CDR3 contains 14 residues. CDR1 and CDR2 (germline): SGHTA, FQGNSA. CDR3 nucleotide sequence: TGTGCCAGCAGCTTTCGACAGGGGGATAATGGCTACACCTTC. It codes for CASSFRQGDNGYTF.

The genes are TRBV20-1 and TRBJ2-5; D uncertain. The CDR3 loop spans 12 amino acids. Germline CDR1 is DFQATT and CDR2 is SNEGSKA (reference sequence). Trimming shortened V by 3 bases and J by 1 base, and 6 bases separated the two germline ends. The CDR3 here is CSASYSQETQYF. CDR3 coding DNA: TGCAGTGCTAGTTACAGCCAAGAGACCCAGTACTTC.

J is TRBJ2-7 and V is TRBV18, with 7 bases aligning to TRBD1. Unmatched junction bases numbered 5, after V lost 6 bases and J lost 3 bases. Looked up from germline, CDR1 is KGHSH and CDR2 is LQKENI. The CDR3 covers 13 residues. The CDR3 loop reads CASSPGTDYEQYF. CDR3 nucleotide sequence: TGTGCCAGCTCGCCCGGGACAGACTACGAGCAGTACTTC.

Written as DNA, the CDR3 is TGTGCCAGCAGTTTCGCGGATGGCTACACCTTC. Protein sequence: CASSFADGYTF. The chain couples TRBV12-3 or TRBV12-4 to TRBJ1-2; no clear D gene. This CDR3 region has 11 residues. Trimming left V 3 bases short and J 6 bases short, with 5 bases between.

The J gene is TRBJ1-6, the V gene TRBV7-2, with 7 bases aligning to TRBD1. Trimming took 4 bases from V and 9 from J; bases not matched to a gene: 9. This CDR3 has 15 residues. Germline CDR1 reads SGHTA; CDR2 reads FQGNSA. The chain's CDR3 is CASSWQQGSTSPLHF. In DNA, the CDR3 is TGTGCCAGCAGCTGGCAACAGGGGTCTACTTCACCCCTCCACTTT.

This sequence joins TRBV23-1 and TRBJ1-4; possibly TRBD1 for D (6 bases). TRBV23-1 is filed as an ORF, its function uncertain. V shed 2 bases and J shed 5 bases, with 15 bases lying between them. CDR3 length: 16 residues. The CDR3, as DNA: TGCGCCAGCAGTCAACCCTGTCAGGACAGAAATGAAAAACTGTTTTTT. It codes for CASSQPCQDRNEKLFF.

The chain employs TRBV28 and TRBJ2-7, with 13 positions matching TRBD2. The CDR3 totals 18 residues. Trimming took 6 bases from V and 0 from J; bases not matched to a gene: 11. In germline, CDR1 is MDHEN, CDR2 SYDVKM. CDR3 region: CASRGELAGGTSSYEQYV. As DNA, the CDR3 is TGTGCCAGCAGGGGCGAACTAGCGGGGGGGACGAGCTCCTACGAGCAGTACGTC.

The chain links TRBV28 to TRBJ1-2, with unresolved D. This CDR3 is 15 amino acids long. CDR1 and CDR2 from the germline V gene are MDHEN and SYDVKM. The ends were cut back, 1 base at V and 5 bases at J, with 14 bases in the middle. In DNA, the CDR3 is TGTGCCAGCAGTTTATCGGGAGGAGGCGGATATGGCTACACCTTC. Translation gives CASSLSGGGGYGYTF.